These 29 T cell receptor beta chains came from one sample sequenced in a study of regulatory T cells in long-lasting Graves disease. Both iRepertoire HTBI primers and Arm-PCR of CDR3 regions were used to build the TCR beta libraries. TCRdb fed the multiplex PCR reads into MiXCR, producing one record per CDR3 protein. The profile shows about 220,000 distinct CDR3 sequences, around 20% of them singletons. As to time point: newly diagnosed GD, antithyroid drugs for less than 3 months. The TCR library was prepared using RNA isolated from PBMCs. A further study also used this sample, focusing on T cells in Graves' hyperthyroidism and ophthalmopathy.

This material consisted of peripheral blood mononuclear cells (PBMCs), taken at new diagnosis, from a patient treated with antithyroid drugs. The receptor set was obtained from a woman in her 30s with Graves disease.

Remarks on this clonotype: Since a far larger clone is one base different, this is likely a read error. The rearrangement links TRBV5-8 to TRBJ2-5; a possible D gene is TRBD2 (7 bases). Germline loops: CDR1 SGHTS, CDR2 YDEGEE. CDR3 size: 16 residues. Trimming took 4 bases from V and 5 from J, leaving 21 bases between them. For the CDR3, the DNA is TGTGCCAGCAGCCCCGACGGTCCGGGGGGCGGGGAGACCCAGTACTTC. Translation gives CASSPDGPGGGETQYF. The full variable domain, rest sourced from reference TRBV5-8 and TRBJ2-5, is EAGVTQSPTHLIKTRGQQATLRCSPISGHTSVYWYQQALGLGLQFLLWYDEGEERNRGNFPPRFSGRQFPNYSSELNVNALELEDSALYLCASSPDGPGGGETQYFGPGTRLLVL.

This clonotype was observed many times. The chain couples TRBV28 to TRBJ1-1, with 8 bases fitting TRBD1. The CDR3 extends over 15 amino acids. The trim removed 6 bases at V and 6 bases at J, leaving 12 bases unmatched. Per the germline V gene, CDR1 is MDHEN and CDR2 is SYDVKM. The CDR3 bases are TGTGCCAGCAGCCTCTCAAAACAGGGGGAGGCTGAAGCTTTCTTT. This codes for CASSLSKQGEAEAFF.

At least ten counts were recorded for this clonotype. V usage is TRBV30 and J usage is TRBJ1-5, with D unclear. The V end was cut by 2 bases, the J end by 2 bases, with 10 bases between. Germline V gene sequence: CDR1 GTSNPN, CDR2 SVGIG (reference sequence). The CDR3 sequence is 14 residues long. The CDR3 bases are TGTGCCTGGAGTTTAGAGGGAGGCAATCAGCCCCAGCATTTT. The encoded protein is CAWSLEGGNQPQHF.

In its sample, this clonotype was seen many times. The CDR3 region has the DNA TGTGCCAGCAGCCGAGCAGACACCGGGGAGCTGTTTTTT. Translation: CASSRADTGELFF. The chain uses TRBV3-1 and TRBJ2-2; no clear D gene. CDR3 length: 13 amino acids. V lost 4 bases and J lost 3, with 6 bases in between. Germline V gene data show CDR1 as LGHDT and CDR2 as YNNKEL (reference sequence).

There are many counts of this clonotype. The chain combines TRBV19 with TRBJ2-6; TRBD1 matches 7 bases. V trimming: 7 bases; J trimming: 6 bases; junction bases outside the gene matches: 12. Germline V gene sequence: CDR1 LNHDA, CDR2 SQIVND (reference sequence). This CDR3 comprises 16 residues. In nucleotides, the CDR3 is TGTGCCAGTACCCCCCGGAAAACAGGGGCGGCCAACGTCCTGACTTTC. Protein sequence: CASTPRKTGAANVLTF.

This clonotype was counted many times. V gene TRBV5-1 combines with J gene TRBJ1-2, with a weak D call TRBD1 (6 bases). Germline V gene lookup returns CDR1 SGHRS and CDR2 YFSETQ. The length of the CDR3 is 12 residues. The germline V and J ends were trimmed by 0 bases and 6 bases, with 6 bases remaining between them. The chain's CDR3 is CASSLDRDGYTF. DNA for the CDR3: TGCGCCAGCAGCTTGGACAGGGATGGCTACACCTTC.

About this clonotype: Compared with germline, one end of the junction differs, possibly owing to a read error. The chain recombines TRBV14 with TRBJ2-2; possibly TRBD1 for D (6 bases). Germline CDR1 and CDR2: SGHDN and FVKESK. The CDR3 covers 15 residues. CDR3 sequence reads: CTSSQGQLHTGELFF. For the CDR3, the DNA is TGTACCAGCAGCCAAGGACAGTTACACACCGGGGAGCTGTTTTTT.

This clonotype was detected many times. V usage is TRBV2 and J usage is TRBJ2-3; D may be TRBD1 or TRBD2 (6 bases each). The V gene lost 6 bases and the J gene lost 2 bases, with 12 bases spanning the gap. CDR3 length: 14 residues. In germline, CDR1 is SNHLY, CDR2 FYNNEI. This chain's CDR3 is CASRLRGLTDTQYF. The CDR3 region has the DNA TGTGCCAGCAGACTACGGGGGCTCACAGATACGCAGTATTTT.

The chain is built from TRBV7-8 and TRBJ2-7; no definite D call. Trimming took 3 bases from V and 2 from J, leaving 11 bases between them. This CDR3 has 14 amino acids. The germline CDR1 and CDR2 sequences are SGHVS and FQNEAQ. The CDR3 nucleotides read TGTGCCAGCAGCTTTGCACGGTTAGCCTACGAGCAGTACTTC. Its translation is CASSFARLAYEQYF.

This clonotype was found many times. The chain combines TRBV29-1 with TRBJ2-1; tentatively, D is TRBD1 (6 bases). From germline, CDR1 is SQVTM and CDR2 ANQGSEA. V lost 0 bases, J lost 7 bases, and 10 bases lay in between. The CDR3 sequence is 13 residues long. CDR3 coding DNA: TGCAGCGTTGAAGAGCAGGGGCGGAATGAGCAGTTCTTC. Residues: CSVEEQGRNEQFF.

The sample holds a few counts of this clonotype. The chain combines TRBV2 with TRBJ2-5; 10 nucleotides align to TRBD2. The J segment lost 1 base and the V segment lost 0 bases, leaving 5 bases of the junction unmatched. Germline V lookup: CDR1 SNHLY, CDR2 FYNNEI. The CDR3 extends over 17 amino acids. The CDR3 nucleotides are TGTGCCAGCAGTGAAGCTGTACTAGCGGGGCTCCAAGAGACCCAGTACTTC. This gives the protein CASSEAVLAGLQETQYF.

This clonotype was seen ten or more times. This chain joins TRBV2 and TRBJ2-4; 9 bases agree with TRBD1. CDR1 SNHLY and CDR2 FYNNEI come from the germline V gene. This CDR3 contains 16 residues. The V segment lost 3 bases and the J segment 6 bases; nucleotides outside the gene matches: 9. In DNA form, the CDR3 reads TGTGCCAGCAGTGACTTTGGACAGGGGAAGGGAAACATTCAGTACTTC. This codes for CASSDFGQGKGNIQYF.

There are many counts of this clonotype. J is TRBJ2-5 and V is TRBV19; 7 nucleotides line up with TRBD1. The end of the DNA aligns better with TRBJ2-1, so the J call may be wrong. The CDR3 contains 17 residues. Germline values: CDR1 LNHDA, CDR2 SQIVND (reference sequence). CDR3 in amino acids: CASSPSGQSKGRWQQFF. DNA for the CDR3: TGTGCCAGTAGTCCCTCGGGACAGTCGAAGGGCCGATGGCAGCAGTTCTTC.

This clonotype was recorded many times. The gene calls are TRBV28 and TRBJ2-7; TRBD1 matches 9 bases. CDR3 length equals 15 residues. V gave up 5 bases and J gave up 4 bases; unmatched junction bases: 9. Germline values: CDR1 MDHEN, CDR2 SYDVKM. CDR3 protein: CASSRFRGQGYEQYF. In DNA form, the CDR3 reads TGTGCCAGCAGTCGTTTCAGGGGACAGGGTTACGAGCAGTACTTC.

This clonotype was seen many times. The chain links TRBV28 to TRBJ2-1; D uncertain. Germline V gene sequence: CDR1 MDHEN, CDR2 SYDVKM. CDR3 length equals 13 residues. V dropped 7 bases and J dropped 6 bases, with 13 bases sitting between them. CDR3 nucleotides: TGTGCCAGCACCGGACGGCTAAGCAATGAGCAGTTCTTC. It encodes CASTGRLSNEQFF.

This clonotype was observed at least ten times. V is TRBV19 and J is TRBJ1-1; TRBD1 aligns across 7 bases. The junction had 4 bases not matched to a gene; V was cut back by 4 bases and J by 2 bases. The CDR3 sequence is 14 residues long. CDR1 and CDR2 from the germline V gene are LNHDA and SQIVND (reference sequence). The CDR3 DNA is TGTGCCAGTAGTAGGACAGGCCTAAACACTGAAGCTTTCTTT. Translated, it gives CASSRTGLNTEAFF.

This clonotype was detected many times. At one of its ends the junction is not consistent with the germline gene, which may arise from a read error. V gene TRBV5-1 combines with J gene TRBJ2-7; 7 nucleotides match TRBD2. The CDR3 covers 14 residues. Germline V gene lookup returns CDR1 SGHRS and CDR2 YFSETQ. CDR3 DNA: TGTGCCAGCAGCTTGGCGACGGGGGGCTACGAGCAGTACTTC. It is translated as CASSLATGGYEQYF.

This clonotype was found once. A far larger clone is just one base off, so this is likely a read error. The rearrangement uses TRBV14 and TRBJ2-7; D gene unclear. CDR1 is SGHDN, CDR2 FVKESK, per germline. The CDR3 spans 11 residues. CDR3 residues: CASSENYERYF. CDR3 DNA sequence: TGTGCCAGCAGCGAAAACTACGAGCGGTACTTC.

This clonotype was found once. Only one base separates this from a far larger clonotype, so it likely reflects a read error. The CDR3 does not end in the conserved phenylalanine or tryptophan, so this is likely a read error. The CDR3 bases are TGTGCCAGCAGCTTTGGGGGACTAGGCAACAATGAGCAGTTCTCC. Protein: CASSFGGLGNNEQFS. The chain employs TRBV7-9 and TRBJ2-1; 8 positions match TRBD2. From germline, CDR1 is SEHNR and CDR2 FQNEAQ (reference sequence). V dropped 3 bases and J dropped 5; count of bases not matched to a gene: 6. CDR3 size: 15 residues.

This clonotype was counted many times. The V and J genes are TRBV28 and TRBJ1-5; a weak D match, TRBD1 (5 bases). The length of the CDR3 is 15 residues. Germline assignment: CDR1 MDHEN and CDR2 SYDVKM. V was shortened by 5 bases and J by 5 bases, with 16 bases between the two germline ends. This CDR3 reads CASSHDSPRDQPQHF. The CDR3 DNA follows: TGTGCCAGCAGTCACGACAGCCCGAGAGATCAGCCCCAGCATTTT.

This clonotype was picked up many times. The genes are TRBV11-2 and TRBJ2-3; D is perhaps TRBD1 or TRBD2 (5 bases each). Trimming cost V 5 bases and J 0 bases, with 12 bases left between them. The CDR3 extends over 15 amino acids. Germline V CDR1 and CDR2: SGHAT, FQNNGV. As DNA, the CDR3 is TGTGCCAGCAGCCCTGGGGGAACTAGCACAGATACGCAGTATTTT. Translation: CASSPGGTSTDTQYF.

This clonotype was detected ten times or more. The chain carries TRBV19 and TRBJ2-1; the D gene is possibly TRBD2 (6 bases). V lost 6 bases and J lost 8, with 14 bases in between. Germline-derived CDR1 and CDR2 are LNHDA and SQIVND (reference sequence). This CDR3 is built from 13 residues. CDR3 bases: TGTGCCAGTAGCTATCAGAGGGACTATGAGCAGTTCTTC. Amino acids: CASSYQRDYEQFF.

The chain links TRBV2 to TRBJ2-3, with D perhaps TRBD1 or TRBD2 (7 bases each). The J call may be faulty, since TRBJ2-7 better matches the DNA end. The CDR3 extends over 15 amino acids. Germline V CDR1 and CDR2: SNHLY, FYNNEI. The CDR3 bases are TGTGCCAGCAGTGAAGCGGGAGGGGGCAGCTACGAGCAGTACTTC. Its translation: CASSEAGGGSYEQYF.

This clonotype showed up many times. The chain employs TRBV25-1 and TRBJ1-1; D is uncertain. Per germline, CDR1 MGHDK and CDR2 SYGVNS. Deletions cut 1 base from V and 11 bases from J, with 11 bases between. CDR3 length equals 12 residues. The CDR3 region has the DNA TGTGCCAGCAGTGAATCGACCCGCCGCGCTTTCTTT. Its protein product is CASSESTRRAFF.

The sample holds many counts of this clonotype. The V call is TRBV7-9, the J call TRBJ1-1; TRBD1 agrees at 7 bases. V gave up 5 bases and J gave up 3 bases; unmatched junction bases: 9. Germline V lookup: CDR1 SEHNR, CDR2 FQNEAQ (reference sequence). The CDR3 is 15 residues long. The CDR3 here is CASSVTGAGDTEAFF. DNA for the CDR3: TGTGCCAGCAGCGTAACAGGGGCTGGGGACACTGAAGCTTTCTTT. The whole variable domain, filled in from reference TRBV7-9 and TRBJ1-1, reads DTGVSQNPRHKITKRGQNVTFRCDPISEHNRLYWYRQTLGQGPEFLTYFQNEAQLEKSRLLSDRFSAERPKGSFSTLEIQRTEQGDSAMYLCASSVTGAGDTEAFFGQGTRLTVV.

This clonotype came up many times. The rearrangement uses TRBV20-1 and TRBJ2-7, with a possible D match to TRBD1 (6 bases). The V gene's germline CDR1 is DFQATT and CDR2 SNEGSKA (reference sequence). The germline V and J ends were trimmed by 0 bases and 0 bases, with 12 bases remaining between them. The length of the CDR3 is 15 residues. CDR3: CSARDRGQSSYEQYF. Written as DNA, the CDR3 is TGCAGTGCTAGAGATCGCGGACAGAGCTCCTACGAGCAGTACTTC.

In this sample, this clonotype turned up many times. The V call is TRBV7-2, the J call TRBJ1-1, with D uncertain. The CDR3 runs to 13 residues. CDR1 and CDR2 from the germline V gene are SGHTA and FQGNSA. V dropped 4 bases and J dropped 3 bases, with 9 bases sitting between them. The DNA for the CDR3 is TGTGCCAGCAGCTCTTCGACATACACTGAAGCTTTCTTT. Protein product: CASSSSTYTEAFF.

The rearrangement uses TRBV5-1 and TRBJ2-7, with 11 nucleotides matching TRBD2. Germline loops: CDR1 SGHRS, CDR2 YFSETQ. CDR3 length equals 15 residues. The ends lost 0 bases at V and 2 bases at J; junction bases unmatched: 1. This CDR3 is CASSLVGLAAYEQYF. The DNA for the CDR3 is TGCGCCAGCAGCTTGGTGGGACTAGCGGCCTACGAGCAGTACTTC.

In this sample, this clonotype turned up many times. The CDR3 protein is CSARDGRDGLRRGYTF. The CDR3 DNA sequence: TGCAGTGCTAGAGATGGGCGGGACGGGTTACGTCGGGGCTACACCTTC. The chain joins TRBV20-1 to TRBJ1-2; D might be TRBD1 (5 bases). Germline V gene lookup returns CDR1 DFQATT and CDR2 SNEGSKA (reference sequence). V lost 0 bases and J lost 8, with 22 bases in between. CDR3 size: 16 residues.